This TCR beta chain appears in the sequencing data of a study of T-cell reconstitution after alpha-beta-depleted transplantation in children. General study findings and limits: Expanded clones from the graft, numbering several hundred, reportedly supplied alpha-beta T cells about two months after transplant.

The germline V gene encodes CDR1 DFQATT and CDR2 SNEGSKA (reference sequence). V lost 4 bases and J 4 bases, leaving 21 bases between the germline ends. The CDR3 loop spans 16 amino acids. With regard to this clonotype: As yet, its antigen is unknown. A much larger clone differs by one base, so this may be a read error.

Construction of the TCRbeta library involved unique molecular identifiers. TCRdb recomputed calls from the PCR reads with MiXCR, one row per CDR3 protein. The table shows about 98,000 distinct CDR3 sequences, with less than 6% occurring only once. This chain links TRBV20-1 with TRBJ2-3; maybe TRBD2 (7 bases). The origin of this receptor is a female patient aged 2 to 10 who had a stem cell transplant for Fanconi anemia, so the T cells may come from the graft donor. The sample in question was PBMCs, mostly from graft donor cells, obtained 60 days after TCRalphabeta/CD19-depleted stem cell transplant. In DNA form, the CDR3 reads TGCAGTGCTATTAAACTCCGGGGGGCCGGCTCAGATACGCAGTATTTT. It is translated as CSAIKLRGAGSDTQYF.